This T cell receptor (beta chain) was obtained from a study of neurological immune-mediated disorders. Whole-study findings and limits: The study found no CDR3 amino acid sequences shared by expanded clones across subjects, suggesting private repertoires in all groups.

Germline V gives CDR1 DFQATT, CDR2 SNEGSKA (reference sequence). Trimming removed 2 bases at V and 8 bases at J, with 12 bases between. This CDR3 region has 12 residues. Individuals who volunteered at a blood bank located in Maryland, USA, made up the group of healthy controls. This clonotype appeared many times. The antigen remains undetermined. Sequencing runs each generated in excess of 180 million TCR-beta sequences derived from 15-18 subjects. TCRdb independently ran MiXCR on the 5' RACE reads; one entry per CDR3 protein. The sample includes 49,000 or so distinct CDR3 sequences, 15% to 20% seen only once; the top ten take about 4.7%.

The receptor was derived from a man aged 55-75 years in good health. This chain connects TRBV20-1 to TRBJ1-2, with D uncertain. Sequenced sample: PBMCs. The CDR3 sequence is CSARISKEGYTF. DNA of the CDR3: TGCAGTGCTAGAATTTCGAAGGAGGGCTACACCTTC.